This T cell receptor beta chain originates from a study of T cells after yellow fever vaccination. Study-wide context: Low-cell-number fractions underwent preparation using SMART-Seq v4 Ultra Low Input. Study conclusions and caveats: Repertoires sorted by FACS could include abundant clonotypes that are contaminants from the bulk population. Detected again after the booster were most primary-vaccination clones, at 96% CD4 and 88% CD8.

Of note for this clonotype: Its antigen is unknown.

Germline V gene data show CDR1 as SGHRS and CDR2 as YFSETQ. Trimming left V 3 bases short and J 4 bases short, with 16 bases between. The CDR3 totals 15 residues. TCR cDNA was made by 5'RACE template switching, adding a universal primer site and UMIs. A single record per CDR3 protein comes from TCRdb applying MiXCR to the 5' RACE reads. The data hold 300,000 to 350,000 distinct CDR3 sequences, with roughly 8.3% observed a single time. This chain connects TRBV5-1 to TRBJ1-1; D perhaps matches TRBD1 (6 bases). Sequenced material: PBMCs, taken approximately 40 days after the first yellow fever vaccination. The TCR was taken from a man aged 18 to 30 who received the YFV17D yellow fever vaccine. The DNA of the CDR3 is TGCGCCAGCAGCTCGGTAGGGGGGCAGCTCACTGAAGCTTTCTTT. It yields the protein CASSSVGGQLTEAFF.